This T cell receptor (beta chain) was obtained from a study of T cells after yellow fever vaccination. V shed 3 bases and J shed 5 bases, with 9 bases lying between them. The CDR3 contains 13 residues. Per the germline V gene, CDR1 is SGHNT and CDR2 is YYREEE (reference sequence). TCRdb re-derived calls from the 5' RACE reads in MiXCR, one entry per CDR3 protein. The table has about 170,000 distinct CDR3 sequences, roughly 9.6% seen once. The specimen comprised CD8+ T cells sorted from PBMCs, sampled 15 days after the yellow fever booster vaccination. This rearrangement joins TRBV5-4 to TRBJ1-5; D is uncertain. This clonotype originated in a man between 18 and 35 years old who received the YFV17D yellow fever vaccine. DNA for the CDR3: TGTGCCAGCAGCTGGGGAATAGATCAGCCCCAGCATTTT. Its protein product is CASSWGIDQPQHF.